The source of this T cell receptor beta chain is a study of Graves' ophthalmopathy and Graves' hyperthyroidism. CDR1 and CDR2 (germline): SNHLY, FYNNEI. V shed 5 bases and J shed 12 bases, with 14 bases lying between them. The CDR3 contains 11 residues. RNA served as the template for amplifying TCR beta CDR3 regions. Following a first-round RT-PCR that used HTBI primers, a second-round multiplex PCR was carried out. TCRdb reanalysed the multiplex PCR reads using MiXCR and keeps one entry per CDR3 protein. The table lists around 1,200,000 distinct CDR3 sequences, about 35% of them singletons. The chain is built from TRBV2 and TRBJ2-7; possible D gene TRBD1, 6 bases. The specimen was peripheral blood or thyroid tissue (not recorded which). The receptor comes from an adult man with Graves' hyperthyroidism. The CDR3 sequence is CASSPQGEMYF. The DNA of the CDR3 is TGTGCCAGCAGTCCACAGGGAGAGATGTACTTC. Combining the CDR3 with reference TRBV2 and TRBJ2-7 gives the whole variable domain EPEVTQTPSHQVTQMGQEVILRCVPISNHLYFYWYRQILGQKVEFLVSFYNNEISEKSEIFDDQFSVERPDGSNFTLKIRSTKLEDSAMYFCASSPQGEMYFGPGTRLTVT.